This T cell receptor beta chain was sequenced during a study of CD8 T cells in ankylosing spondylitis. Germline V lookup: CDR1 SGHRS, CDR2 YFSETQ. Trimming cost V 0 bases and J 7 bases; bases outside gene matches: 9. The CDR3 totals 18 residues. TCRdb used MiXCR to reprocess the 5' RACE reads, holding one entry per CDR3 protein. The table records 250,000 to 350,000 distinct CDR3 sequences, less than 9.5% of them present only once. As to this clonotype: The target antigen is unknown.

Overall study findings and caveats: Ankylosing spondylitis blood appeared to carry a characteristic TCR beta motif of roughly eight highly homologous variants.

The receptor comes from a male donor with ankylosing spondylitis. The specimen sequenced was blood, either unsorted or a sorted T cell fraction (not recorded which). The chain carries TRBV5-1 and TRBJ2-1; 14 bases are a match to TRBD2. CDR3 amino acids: CASSLGGLAGEIVNEQFF. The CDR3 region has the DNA TGCGCCAGCAGCTTGGGGGGACTAGCGGGAGAGATCGTAAATGAGCAGTTCTTC.